This T cell receptor beta chain is from a study of siplizumab effects on memory and regulatory T cells. Sequencing was performed with immunoSEQ multiplex PCR; in TCRdb, only in-frame clones are kept and a portion is missing. The sample holds some 100,000 clones; roughly 96% are singletons and the top ten take under 0.04%. V lost 7 bases and J lost 4, with 19 bases in between. This CDR3 has 15 amino acids. Germline loops: CDR1 LNHDA, CDR2 SQIVND (reference sequence). The sample was naive CD4+ T cells sorted from blood. V usage is TRBV19 and J usage is TRBJ1-2; a weak D match, TRBD1 (5 bases). The sequence derives from a human donor in good health. The CDR3 DNA sequence: TGTGCCAGTAACCAACGGACACAAACAACCTATGGCTACACCTTC. Its translation: CASNQRTQTTYGYTF.